This T cell receptor beta chain was captured in a study of T cell repertoires in cytomegalovirus infection. Study-level findings and limits: HLA-C-restricted CMV clonotypes gave the most frequent clonotype in two of eight donors. Of the TCR beta families, the public ones yielded a cumulative frequency that identified carriers of CMV plus the relevant HLA.

This clonotype appeared many times. Its specificity is not known. V lost 5 bases and J lost 7, with 14 bases in between. Germline loops: CDR1 SGHTA, CDR2 FQGNSA. CDR3 length: 13 amino acids. A single record per CDR3 protein comes from TCRdb applying MiXCR to the reads. The sample carries roughly 500,000 distinct CDR3 sequences, about 42% recorded once. The J gene is TRBJ1-2, the V gene TRBV7-2, with D maybe TRBD1 (5 bases). The sequenced sample was cultured PBMCs, obtained from culture after CMV antigen stimulation. The receptor comes from a human donor in good health (CMV status not recorded). Some clones in this sample may be carry-over from other donors' samples. CDR3 sequence (DNA): TGTGCCAGCAGCGTGTCGACAGTAGCTGGCTACACCTTC. It is translated as CASSVSTVAGYTF.